Included here is one T cell receptor beta chain sequence, with context. TCRdb's copy holds only in-frame clones and misses some; the assay was immunoSEQ multiplex PCR. The table has approximately 87,000 clones, around 90% seen once. This sample was taken from a study of technical replicates of blood from a few donors. CDR3 length equals 15 residues. Germline trimming cut 5 bases from V and 7 bases from J; bases unmatched to any gene: 8. Germline V lookup: CDR1 SNHLY, CDR2 FYNNEI. The chain uses TRBV2 and TRBJ1-6; 7 bases are a match to TRBD1. The sequenced sample consisted of T cells isolated from PBMCs. This TCR derives from a human donor in good health. Some clones in this sample may be carry-over from other donors' samples. CDR3 coding DNA: TGTGCCAGCAGTTCGTCAGGGGGAAACAATTCACCCCTCCACTTT. Its protein is CASSSSGGNNSPLHF.